The 27 T cell receptor beta chains presented below share a single source sample, sequenced in a study of blood T cell repertoires in COVID-19. Using immunoSEQ multiplex PCR, the repertoire was profiled, and TCRdb retains in-frame clones only, with some absent. The sample includes about 260,000 clones, around 88% of them seen just once. Sequenced sample: peripheral blood. The receptors here all came from a man younger than 40 with active or convalescent COVID-19.

This rearrangement joins TRBV20-1 to TRBJ2-3; no definite D call. CDR1 and CDR2 from the germline V gene are DFQATT and SNEGSKA (reference sequence). The CDR3 consists of 11 residues. V lost 6 bases to trimming and J lost 2 bases, with 6 bases between them. The DNA for the CDR3 is TGCAGTGCAAGATACACAGATACGCAGTATTTT. Protein sequence: CSARYTDTQYF.

This chain joins TRBV9 and TRBJ1-5; possibly TRBD1 for D (6 bases). The CDR3 has 15 residues. V dropped 4 bases and J dropped 4 bases, with 15 bases sitting between them. Germline CDR1 reads SGDLS; CDR2 reads YYNGEE. CDR3 coding DNA: TGTGCCAGCAGCCCAGGGGTAGGGACGAATCAGCCCCAGCATTTT. It codes for CASSPGVGTNQPQHF.

This clone has only a few counts. The chain joins TRBV15 to TRBJ2-7, with unresolved D. Trimming cost V 0 bases and J 1 base, with 19 bases left between them. The CDR3 runs 18 residues. Germline-derived CDR1 and CDR2 are LNHNV and YYDKDF (reference sequence). CDR3 sequence (DNA): TGTGCCACCAGCAGAGATGTTAGAGTCATAAATCCGTCCTACGAGCAGTACTTC. It encodes CATSRDVRVINPSYEQYF. Supplemented by reference TRBV15 and TRBJ2-7, the full variable domain reads DAMVIQNPRYQVTQFGKPVTLSCSQTLNHNVMYWYQQKSSQAPKLLFHYYDKDFNNEADTPDNFQSRRPNTSFCFLDIRSPGLGDTAMYLCATSRDVRVINPSYEQYFGPGTRLTVT.

The rearrangement links TRBV4-3 to TRBJ2-7; 11 nucleotides line up with TRBD2. CDR1 and CDR2 from the germline V gene are LGHNA and YSLEER. V lost 3 bases, J lost 4 bases, and 5 bases stayed unmatched. The CDR3 is made up of 15 amino acids. CDR3 sequence (DNA): TGCGCCAGCAGCCAGACTAGCGGGGTACAATACGAGCAGTACTTC. Protein sequence: CASSQTSGVQYEQYF.

This chain uses TRBV11-2 with TRBJ2-7; perhaps TRBD1 as D (6 bases). V gave up 7 bases and J gave up 7 bases, with 17 bases separating them. Looked up from germline, CDR1 is SGHAT and CDR2 is FQNNGV. This CDR3 is built from 13 residues. The CDR3 DNA is TGTGCCAGCAACGGACAGCGCCGTGGAGAGCAGTACTTC. Translation gives CASNGQRRGEQYF. The variable domain in full, with the rest retrieved from reference TRBV11-2 and TRBJ2-7, is EAGVAQSPRYKIIEKRQSVAFWCNPISGHATLYWYQQILGQGPKLLIQFQNNGVVDDSQLPKDRFSAERLKGVDSTLKIQPAKLEDSAVYLCASNGQRRGEQYFGPGTRLTVT.

The V and J genes are TRBV7-8 and TRBJ2-5; 9 bases map to TRBD1. This CDR3 comprises 14 residues. CDR1 SGHVS and CDR2 FQNEAQ come from the germline V gene. Germline trimming cut 4 bases from V and 5 bases from J; bases unmatched to any gene: 5. The CDR3 sequence: CASSSTTGGETQYF. CDR3 in DNA: TGTGCCAGCAGCTCGACGACAGGGGGTGAGACCCAGTACTTC.

This chain uses TRBV9 with TRBJ1-1, with TRBD1 matching 11 bases. CDR3 length equals 17 residues. V shed 3 bases, J shed 4 bases, and the junction held 11 bases outside the gene matches. In germline, CDR1 is SGDLS, CDR2 YYNGEE. Here the CDR3 DNA reads TGTGCCAGCAGCGGAGAGCGGACAGGGGGCCCTGGCACTGAAGCTTTCTTT. This codes for CASSGERTGGPGTEAFF. Filled out from reference TRBV9 and TRBJ1-1, the complete variable domain reads DSGVTQTPKHLITATGQRVTLRCSPRSGDLSVYWYQQSLDQGLQFLIQYYNGEERAKGNILERFSAQQFPDLHSELNLSSLELGDSALYFCASSGERTGGPGTEAFFGQGTRLTVV.

The J gene is TRBJ1-4, the V gene TRBV5-4, with 7 positions matching TRBD1. The CDR3 is 13 residues long. Trimming cost V 3 bases and J 6 bases; bases outside gene matches: 2. Germline loops: CDR1 SGHNT, CDR2 YYREEE (reference sequence). The CDR3 DNA sequence: TGTGCCAGCAGCTCCCAGGGGGATGAAAAACTGTTTTTT. This sequence encodes CASSSQGDEKLFF.

On this clone: The junction and the germline gene differ at one end; a read error may be behind it. This chain joins TRBV20-1 and TRBJ2-1, with no clear D. Germline V gene sequence: CDR1 DFQATT, CDR2 SNEGSKA (reference sequence). This CDR3 is built from 11 residues. The CDR3 nucleotides are TGCAGTGCTCTTACCTACGATGAGCAGTTCTTC. Its translation is CSALTYDEQFF.

As for this clone: This may arise from a read error, as a much more abundant clone is one base away. At the DNA level, this CDR3 is encoded by other sequences in the same sample as well. The chain joins TRBV19 to TRBJ2-5, with D possibly matching TRBD2 (6 bases). This CDR3 contains 16 residues. Germline loops: CDR1 LNHDA, CDR2 SQIVND (reference sequence). The V end lost 3 bases, the J end lost 0 bases, and 14 bases lay between the germline ends. In nucleotides, the CDR3 is TGTGCCAGTAGTATCGGTTTAGCGGTGTACCAAGAGACCCAGTACTTC. The encoded protein is CASSIGLAVYQETQYF.

The chain is built from TRBV4-2 and TRBJ2-1, with TRBD2 as a possible D gene (5 bases). V was shortened by 3 bases and J by 5 bases, with 8 bases between the two germline ends. In germline, CDR1 is LGHNA, CDR2 YNFKEQ. The CDR3 is 13 amino acids. The CDR3 sequence is CASSHPGDNEQFF. The CDR3, as DNA: TGTGCCAGCAGCCACCCCGGGGACAATGAGCAGTTCTTC.

In its sample, this clone was seen once. CDR3 in DNA: TGTGCCAGCAGCTTAGATGTCCGGACAGGGAATGGCTACACCTTC. The encoded protein is CASSLDVRTGNGYTF. This chain connects TRBV7-9 to TRBJ1-2; TRBD1 matches 8 bases. The CDR3 loop spans 15 amino acids. V trimming: 1 base; J trimming: 6 bases; junction bases outside the gene matches: 7. The germline gives CDR1 SEHNR, CDR2 FQNEAQ (reference sequence).

This clone has just one count. The chain uses TRBV7-6 and TRBJ2-7; D is perhaps TRBD2 (6 bases). CDR3 length: 14 residues. The V and J ends lost 5 bases and 0 bases respectively, with 11 bases between them. CDR1 is SGHVS, CDR2 FNYEAQ, per germline. CDR3 loop: CASSEDGGSYEQYF. DNA for the CDR3: TGTGCCAGCAGCGAAGACGGGGGCTCCTACGAGCAGTACTTC.

A remark on this clone: The sample contains more than one DNA sequence encoding this CDR3. The chain combines TRBV2 with TRBJ2-5; 7 nucleotides agree with TRBD1. The CDR3 loop spans 12 amino acids. With 8 bases clipped from V and 1 base from J, the junction kept 1 base outside the gene matches. Germline lookup yields CDR1 SNHLY and CDR2 FYNNEI. CDR3: CASRDSQETQYF. The DNA of the CDR3 is TGTGCCAGCCGGGACAGCCAAGAGACCCAGTACTTC. The full variable domain, its missing parts supplied by reference TRBV2 and TRBJ2-5, is EPEVTQTPSHQVTQMGQEVILRCVPISNHLYFYWYRQILGQKVEFLVSFYNNEISEKSEIFDDQFSVERPDGSNFTLKIRSTKLEDSAMYFCASRDSQETQYFGPGTRLLVL.

This rearrangement joins TRBV10-3 to TRBJ1-2; no clear D gene. The ends were cut back, 0 bases at V and 3 bases at J, with 20 bases in the middle. CDR1 ENHRY and CDR2 SYGVKD come from the germline V gene. The CDR3 is made up of 18 amino acids. The CDR3 nucleotides are TGTGCCATCAGTGAGTCGAACAGCGGGAACGTGTCGCACTATGGCTACACCTTC. Protein: CAISESNSGNVSHYGYTF.

This chain connects TRBV6-1 to TRBJ2-7; 10 bases align to TRBD1. V was pared by 1 base and J by 3 bases, with 3 bases of the junction left unmatched. This CDR3 is 15 amino acids long. Germline loops: CDR1 MNHNS, CDR2 SASEGT. The CDR3 bases are TGTGCCAGCAGTGAAGGACAGGGGGCTTTCTACGAGCAGTACTTC. This gives the protein CASSEGQGAFYEQYF.

The chain links TRBV15 to TRBJ2-5, with 13 nucleotides matching TRBD2. The V gene end was trimmed by 1 base and the J gene end by 4 bases; junction bases not matched to a gene: 0. There are 15 residues in the CDR3. The germline CDR1 and CDR2 sequences are LNHNV and YYDKDF (reference sequence). The CDR3 coding sequence is TGTGCCACCAGCAGAGGACTAGCGGGGGGAGAGACCCAGTACTTC. It specifies CATSRGLAGGETQYF.

The chain is built from TRBV11-2 and TRBJ2-1; D might be TRBD1 (6 bases). Germline CDR1 reads SGHAT; CDR2 reads FQNNGV. V dropped 3 bases and J dropped 9 bases, with 12 bases sitting between them. The CDR3 sequence is 13 residues long. The CDR3 nucleotides are TGTGCCAGCAGCTTGTGGCAGGGGTTTGAGCAGTTCTTC. Translated, it gives CASSLWQGFEQFF.

The genes are TRBV4-2 and TRBJ1-2, with 11 bases lining up with TRBD1. V was pared by 4 bases and J by 5 bases, with 6 bases of the junction left unmatched. The V gene's germline CDR1 is LGHNA and CDR2 YNFKEQ. CDR3 size: 15 residues. The CDR3: CASSLRTGGEYGYTF. CDR3 DNA: TGTGCCAGCAGCCTTCGGACAGGGGGCGAGTATGGCTACACCTTC.

Regarding this clone: Other DNA sequences in the same sample also yield this CDR3. This rearrangement joins TRBV25-1 to TRBJ2-7, with D uncertain. CDR1 is MGHDK, CDR2 SYGVNS, per germline. The CDR3 is made up of 11 amino acids. V lost 1 base and J 5 bases, leaving 3 bases between the germline ends. This CDR3 is CASSESDEQYF. The CDR3 DNA reads TGTGCCAGCAGTGAATCGGACGAGCAGTACTTC.

The J gene is TRBJ1-1, the V gene TRBV5-1; tentative D call: TRBD1 (5 bases). V dropped 3 bases and J dropped 7 bases, with 16 bases sitting between them. Germline CDR1 SGHRS, CDR2 YFSETQ. The CDR3 consists of 14 residues. The CDR3 sequence is CASSWTGGTIEAFF. The CDR3 coding sequence is TGCGCCAGCAGCTGGACCGGGGGAACAATTGAAGCTTTCTTT.

This chain joins TRBV6-5 and TRBJ2-1, with 8 bases identical to TRBD2. V was clipped by 3 bases and J by 12 bases; unmatched bases: 13. Germline V gene sequence: CDR1 MNHEY, CDR2 SVGAGI. CDR3 length equals 15 residues. Here the CDR3 DNA reads TGTGCCAGCAGTTATCCGGGGGGGCATACTATTCGGCAGTTCTTC. It specifies CASSYPGGHTIRQFF.

This clone was detected only a few times. The chain carries TRBV5-1 and TRBJ2-7, with D maybe TRBD2 (6 bases). The CDR3 spans 15 residues. CDR1 is SGHRS and CDR2 is YFSETQ in the germline V gene. V was pared by 1 base and J by 4 bases, with 15 bases between. The CDR3 is CASSLLSGSAYEQYF. The CDR3 DNA is TGCGCCAGCAGCTTGCTTAGCGGTAGTGCTTACGAGCAGTACTTC.

The chain employs TRBV6-5 and TRBJ1-2; 8 bases match TRBD1. CDR3 length: 14 amino acids. V gave up 0 bases and J gave up 8 bases; unmatched junction bases: 5. From germline, CDR1 is MNHEY and CDR2 SVGAGI. CDR3 residues: CASSYSGTGGGYTF. CDR3 nucleotide sequence: TGTGCCAGCAGTTACTCGGGGACAGGCGGAGGCTACACCTTC.

The rearrangement uses TRBV6-5 and TRBJ1-4, with 7 bases lining up with TRBD1. Germline V gives CDR1 MNHEY, CDR2 SVGAGI. V lost 6 bases to trimming and J lost 8 bases; unmatched junction nucleotides: 9. CDR3 length: 14 amino acids. CDR3 bases: TGTGCCAGCAGGACAACAGGGGTAGTGGAAAAACTGTTTTTT. This gives the protein CASRTTGVVEKLFF.

The V gene is TRBV5-1, the J gene TRBJ2-2, with 9 bases aligning to TRBD1. The V and J ends lost 0 bases and 4 bases, in that order; junction bases with no gene match: 4. This CDR3 is built from 16 residues. The germline CDR1 and CDR2 sequences are SGHRS and YFSETQ. The CDR3 region is CASSLGDRGSTGELFF. DNA of the CDR3: TGCGCCAGCAGCTTGGGCGACAGGGGGAGCACCGGGGAGCTGTTTTTT.

This clone qualifies as medium-sized. The rearrangement links TRBV9 to TRBJ1-1; D is possibly TRBD1 (6 bases). The V end lost 4 bases, the J end lost 2 bases, and 24 bases lay between the germline ends. The germline gives CDR1 SGDLS, CDR2 YYNGEE. The CDR3 length is 18 residues. For the CDR3, the DNA is TGTGCCAGCAGCCCGACCCCGGGGGGGCCCGGCTTAAACACTGAAGCTTTCTTT. This gives the protein CASSPTPGGPGLNTEAFF.